The 8 T cell receptor beta chains reported below all come from one sample, sequenced in a study of cytomegalovirus exposure and HLA in healthy donors. The PCR made use of 60 Vbeta and 13 Jbeta primers. Repertoires were generated with immunoSEQ multiplex PCR, while TCRdb's copy carries only in-frame clones and drops some. The sample holds under 130,000 clones, 70% to 80% seen once. The sample was PBMCs. The receptors originated from a female donor in good health and CMV-seropositive.

The chain links TRBV28 to TRBJ2-7; maybe TRBD2 (6 bases). CDR3 length: 15 amino acids. The V end was cut by 6 bases, the J end by 2 bases, with 17 bases between. CDR1 and CDR2 from the germline V gene are MDHEN and SYDVKM. The CDR3, as DNA: TGTGCCAGCAGCCAGGTGGTAGCGGACCCCTACGAGCAGTACTTC. It encodes CASSQVVADPYEQYF.

V usage is TRBV7-8 and J usage is TRBJ2-1, with 8 bases fitting TRBD1. Germline V gene lookup returns CDR1 SGHVS and CDR2 FQNEAQ. The V gene end was trimmed by 5 bases and the J gene end by 6 bases; junction bases not matched to a gene: 9. The length of the CDR3 is 15 residues. CDR3 DNA sequence: TGTGCCAGCAGCGTACTACGCGGGACAGGCAATGAGCAGTTCTTC. It specifies CASSVLRGTGNEQFF. Combining the CDR3 with reference TRBV7-8 and TRBJ2-1 gives the whole variable domain GAGVSQSPRYKVAKRGQDVALRCDPISGHVSLFWYQQALGQGPEFLTYFQNEAQLDKSGLPSDRFFAERPEGSVSTLKIQRTQQEDSAVYLCASSVLRGTGNEQFFGPGTRLTVL.

This chain connects TRBV5-1 to TRBJ2-7; 11 bases are a match to TRBD2. The CDR3 contains 14 residues. CDR1 and CDR2 (germline): SGHRS, YFSETQ. V lost 0 bases and J lost 6; bases outside the gene matches: 2. The CDR3 DNA reads TGCGCCAGCAGCTTGGGAACTAGCGGGAGCGAGCAGTACTTC. This codes for CASSLGTSGSEQYF.

The gene calls are TRBV6-1 and TRBJ1-5; D might be TRBD1 (5 bases). This CDR3 spans 14 amino acids. Trimming stripped 5 bases from V and 4 bases from J, with 12 bases between. CDR1 is MNHNS and CDR2 is SASEGT in the germline V gene. The CDR3 nucleotides are TGTGCCAGCAGTTGGCAGGGCTTAAATCAGCCCCAGCATTTT. Translating gives CASSWQGLNQPQHF.

CDR3 in amino acids: CSVGDRAGNTIYF. CDR3 DNA: TGCAGCGTTGGAGACAGGGCTGGAAACACCATATATTTT. The V call is TRBV29-1, the J call TRBJ1-3; 7 bases fit TRBD1. CDR3 length: 13 residues. The germline gives CDR1 SQVTM, CDR2 ANQGSEA. V lost 4 bases, J lost 2 bases, and 2 bases stayed unmatched. Drawing the rest from reference TRBV29-1 and TRBJ1-3, the complete variable domain is SAVISQKPSRDICQRGTSLTIQCQVDSQVTMMFWYRQQPGQSLTLIATANQGSEATYESGFVIDKFPISRPNLTFSTLTVSNMSPEDSSIYLCSVGDRAGNTIYFGEGSWLTVV.

The chain links TRBV27 to TRBJ1-5, with D unclear. The V end was cut by 5 bases, the J end by 4 bases, with 12 bases between. Germline V gene sequence: CDR1 MNHEY, CDR2 SMNVEV (reference sequence). The CDR3 loop spans 14 amino acids. CDR3: CASSPGSSNQPQHF. CDR3 DNA sequence: TGTGCCAGCAGTCCAGGTAGTTCGAATCAGCCCCAGCATTTT.

As concerns this clone: The junction shows a germline mismatch at one end, possibly a read error. V usage is TRBV10-3 and J usage is TRBJ1-4; D is ambiguous. CDR1 and CDR2 (germline): ENHRY, SYGVKD. CDR3 length: 13 amino acids. The chain's CDR3 is CAISESGAERLFF. CDR3 in DNA: TGTGCCATCAGTGAGTCCGGCGCGGAAAGACTGTTTTTT.

This chain connects TRBV7-2 to TRBJ1-1; D ambiguous. From germline, CDR1 is SGHTA and CDR2 FQGNSA. CDR3 length: 14 residues. V lost 0 bases and J 2 bases, leaving 7 bases between the germline ends. In DNA form, the CDR3 reads TGTGCCAGCAGCTTAGCCGGAGGCAACACTGAAGCTTTCTTT. Translation: CASSLAGGNTEAFF.